A selection of T cell receptor beta chains follows, all from one sample in a study of cytomegalovirus exposure and HLA in healthy donors. Profiling relied on immunoSEQ multiplex PCR, and the TCRdb table lists in-frame clones only, not all of them. The data show 100,000 to 150,000 clones, 75% to 85% seen once. The specimen sequenced was PBMCs. Receptors originate from a man aged 40-55 years in good health and CMV-seronegative. The CDR3 runs from the conserved cysteine through the conserved F or W. Fields, in order: clone size, D gene, V gene, J gene, CDR3 protein, CDR3 DNA. A D gene is named only where the DNA matches it firmly. Clone size, where shown, is once, few, many, or a class for clones that have expanded.

.	.	TRBV5-4	TRBJ1-4	CATRDDTNEKLFF	TGTGCCACTAGAGACGACACTAATGAAAAACTGTTTTTT
few	.	TRBV30	TRBJ2-5	CAWSPQPRETQYF	TGTGCCTGGAGTCCCCAACCCAGGGAGACCCAGTACTTC
.	.	TRBV21-1	TRBJ2-3	CASGLAVADTQYF	TGTGCCAGCGGCCTAGCGGTTGCAGATACGCAGTATTTT
.	.	TRBV29-1	TRBJ2-5	CSVPGLETQYF	TGCAGCGTTCCAGGACTGGAGACCCAGTACTTC
.	TRBD1	TRBV5-1	TRBJ1-1	CASSHTNRGGNTEAFF	TGCGCCAGCAGCCACACCAACAGGGGCGGGAACACTGAAGCTTTCTTT
.	TRBD2	TRBV11-2	TRBJ2-3	CASSWDYTDTQYF	TGTGCCAGCAGCTGGGACTACACAGATACGCAGTATTTT
.	.	TRBV2	TRBJ1-3	CASRMDTNSGNTIYF	TGTGCCAGCAGGATGGACACCAACTCTGGAAACACCATATATTTT
.	.	TRBV7-6	TRBJ1-4	CASSQEGGRSNEKLFF	TGTGCCAGCAGTCAAGAGGGAGGCCGATCCAATGAAAAACTGTTTTTT
.	TRBD2	TRBV5-1	TRBJ2-1	CASSPAASGGRYNEQFF	TGCGCCAGCAGCCCGGCTGCTAGCGGGGGCCGATACAATGAGCAGTTCTTC
.	.	TRBV6-5	TRBJ1-1	CASSPTVTMNTEAFF	TGTGCCAGCAGTCCGACAGTTACTATGAACACTGAAGCTTTCTTT
few	TRBD2	TRBV27	TRBJ2-5	CASPVTREGEEETQYF	TGTGCCAGCCCCGTTACCCGGGAGGGCGAAGAAGAGACCCAGTACTTC
.	TRBD1	TRBV30	TRBJ1-6	CAWTGQDNSPLHF	TGTGCCTGGACGGGACAGGATAATTCACCCCTCCACTTT
.	.	TRBV29-1	TRBJ2-1	CSVEGGARSYNEQFF	TGCAGCGTTGAAGGCGGGGCCCGCTCCTACAATGAGCAGTTCTTC
.	.	TRBV6-4	TRBJ2-2	CASRRSRENTGELFF	TGTGCCAGCCGAAGGTCCAGGGAGAACACCGGGGAGCTGTTTTTT
.	.	TRBV27	TRBJ2-5	CASSPLGGTGQETQYF	TGTGCCAGCAGTCCCTTAGGGGGAACGGGCCAAGAGACCCAGTACTTC
.	.	TRBV2	TRBJ2-1	CAGVYYNEQFF	TGTGCAGGGGTCTACTACAATGAGCAGTTCTTC
.	TRBD1	TRBV29-1	TRBJ2-7	CSALDRGRTYEQYF	TGCAGCGCCCTTGACAGGGGTCGGACATACGAGCAGTACTTC
.	TRBD1	TRBV12-5	TRBJ2-7	CASAKQGSEQYF	TGTGCTAGCGCGAAACAGGGGTCCGAGCAGTACTTC
.	TRBD1	TRBV6-5	TRBJ1-2	CASSRSDRGLIGYTF	TGTGCCAGCAGCCGTTCCGACAGGGGACTAATCGGCTACACCTTC
.	TRBD2	TRBV7-8	TRBJ2-5	CASSKSGGAGETQYF	TGTGCCAGCAGCAAGAGCGGGGGGGCGGGAGAGACCCAGTACTTC
.	TRBD1	TRBV2	TRBJ1-5	CASTFGQGASQPQHF	TGTGCCAGCACCTTCGGACAGGGGGCATCTCAGCCCCAGCATTTT
.	TRBD2	TRBV7-9	TRBJ2-3	CASSLRGRATDTQYF	TGTGCCAGCAGCTTACGCGGGAGGGCCACAGATACGCAGTATTTT
few	.	TRBV29-1	TRBJ2-1	CSVGPTGYNEQFF	TGCAGCGTTGGTCCCACAGGCTACAATGAGCAGTTCTTC
.	TRBD2	TRBV14	TRBJ2-1	CASSRTSGGGNEQFF	TGTGCCAGCAGCCGGACTAGCGGGGGGGGCAATGAGCAGTTCTTC
few	.	TRBV5-1	TRBJ2-7	CASSLGGYEQYF	TGCGCCAGCAGCTTGGGAGGGTACGAGCAGTACTTC
.	.	TRBV6-5	TRBJ2-1	CASSYPGRGGEQFF	TGTGCCAGCAGTTACCCAGGACGTGGAGGTGAGCAGTTCTTC
.	TRBD1	TRBV29-1	TRBJ2-7	CSVRDSLYYEQYF	TGCAGCGTCCGGGACAGTCTTTACTACGAGCAGTACTTC
few	TRBD1	TRBV2	TRBJ1-6	CARGQGENSPLHF	TGTGCCAGAGGACAGGGGGAGAATTCACCCCTCCACTTT
.	.	TRBV5-1	TRBJ2-7	CASSLDRTSSYEQYF	TGCGCCAGCAGCTTGGACAGGACCAGCTCCTACGAGCAGTACTTC
few	.	TRBV28	TRBJ1-5	CASRTAGTTNQPQHF	TGTGCCAGCAGAACTGCCGGGACTACAAATCAGCCCCAGCATTTT
.	TRBD1	TRBV4-2	TRBJ2-1	CASSQGLDRVYMFF	TGTGCCAGCAGCCAAGGGCTAGACAGGGTTTACATGTTCTTC
few	TRBD2	TRBV5-6	TRBJ2-7	CASSSARGGAYEQYF	TGTGCCAGCAGCTCGGCCCGGGGAGGGGCCTACGAGCAGTACTTC
.	.	TRBV7-9	TRBJ1-2	CASSSGRNYGYTF	TGTGCCAGCAGCTCAGGAAGGAACTATGGCTACACCTTC
.	.	TRBV18	TRBJ2-1	CASSPGTHSYNEQFF	TGTGCCAGCTCACCAGGGACTCACTCCTACAATGAGCAGTTCTTC
.	.	TRBV11-2	TRBJ2-2	CASSFLPGELFF	TGTGCCAGCAGCTTTCTCCCCGGGGAGCTGTTTTTT
once	TRBD2	TRBV2	TRBJ2-3	CASSEALPAGGPIDTQYF	TGTGCCAGCAGTGAAGCGCTTCCAGCGGGGGGGCCGATAGATACGCAGTATTTT
.	TRBD1	TRBV6-1	TRBJ1-2	CASSATFYGTGGPYGYTF	TGTGCCAGCAGTGCCACTTTTTATGGGACAGGGGGTCCCTATGGCTACACCTTC
.	.	TRBV6-4	TRBJ2-2	CASSPTDTGELFF	TGTGCCAGCAGTCCGACAGACACCGGGGAGCTGTTTTTT
.	.	TRBV5-4	TRBJ2-1	CASSGRLGRNEQFF	TGTGCCAGCAGCGGCCGACTAGGGAGGAATGAGCAGTTCTTC
.	.	TRBV16	TRBJ2-5	CASSQFQGRSETQYF	TGTGCCAGCAGCCAATTTCAGGGGAGATCGGAGACCCAGTACTTC
.	TRBD1	TRBV30	TRBJ2-2	CAGTFHGTGGYGELFF	TGTGCCGGGACGTTCCACGGGACAGGGGGCTACGGGGAGCTGTTTTTT
.	TRBD1	TRBV6-5	TRBJ2-7	CASSRQGSEQYF	TGTGCCAGCAGTCGACAGGGATCCGAGCAGTACTTC